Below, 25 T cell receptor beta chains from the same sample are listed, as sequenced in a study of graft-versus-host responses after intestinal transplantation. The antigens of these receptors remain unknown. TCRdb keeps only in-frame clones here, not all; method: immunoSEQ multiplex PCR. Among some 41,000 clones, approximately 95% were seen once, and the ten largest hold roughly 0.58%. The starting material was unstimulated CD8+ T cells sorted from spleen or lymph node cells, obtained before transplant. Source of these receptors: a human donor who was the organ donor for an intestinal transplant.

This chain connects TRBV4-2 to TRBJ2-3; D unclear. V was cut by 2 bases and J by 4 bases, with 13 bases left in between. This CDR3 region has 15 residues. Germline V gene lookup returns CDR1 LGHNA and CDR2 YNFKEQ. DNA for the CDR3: TGTGCCAGCAGCCAATTTCCCAAGGGCGCAGATACGCAGTATTTT. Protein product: CASSQFPKGADTQYF.

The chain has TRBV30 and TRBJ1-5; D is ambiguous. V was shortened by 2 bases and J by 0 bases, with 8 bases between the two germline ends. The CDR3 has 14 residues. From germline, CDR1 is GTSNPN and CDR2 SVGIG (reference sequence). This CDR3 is CAWSFVHSNQPQHF. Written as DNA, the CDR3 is TGTGCCTGGAGTTTTGTACATAGCAATCAGCCCCAGCATTTT.

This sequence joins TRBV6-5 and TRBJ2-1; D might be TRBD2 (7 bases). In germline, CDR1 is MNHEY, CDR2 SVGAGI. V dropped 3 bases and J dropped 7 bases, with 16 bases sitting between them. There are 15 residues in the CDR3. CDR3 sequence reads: CASSYEGGLGNEQFF. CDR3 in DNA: TGTGCCAGCAGTTATGAGGGGGGGCTAGGGAATGAGCAGTTCTTC.

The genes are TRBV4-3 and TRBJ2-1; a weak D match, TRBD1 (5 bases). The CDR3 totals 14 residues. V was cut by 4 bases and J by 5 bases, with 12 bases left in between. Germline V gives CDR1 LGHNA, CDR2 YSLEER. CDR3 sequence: CASSLREDNNEQFF. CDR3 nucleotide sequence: TGCGCCAGCAGCCTGCGCGAGGACAACAATGAGCAGTTCTTC.

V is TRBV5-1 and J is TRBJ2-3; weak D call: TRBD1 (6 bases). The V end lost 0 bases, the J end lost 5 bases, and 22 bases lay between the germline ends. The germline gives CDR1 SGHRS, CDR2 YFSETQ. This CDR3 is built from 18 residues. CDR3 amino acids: CASSLGGWLRRGGDTQYF. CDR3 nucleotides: TGCGCCAGCAGCTTGGGGGGTTGGCTTCGCAGGGGCGGAGATACGCAGTATTTT.

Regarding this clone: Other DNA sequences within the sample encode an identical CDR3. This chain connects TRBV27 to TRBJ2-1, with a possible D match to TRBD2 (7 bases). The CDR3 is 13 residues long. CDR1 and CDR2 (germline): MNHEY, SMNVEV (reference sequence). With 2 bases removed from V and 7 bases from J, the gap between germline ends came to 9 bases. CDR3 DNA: TGTGCCAGCAGTTTAAGGGGGGGTAATGAGCAGTTCTTC. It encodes CASSLRGGNEQFF.

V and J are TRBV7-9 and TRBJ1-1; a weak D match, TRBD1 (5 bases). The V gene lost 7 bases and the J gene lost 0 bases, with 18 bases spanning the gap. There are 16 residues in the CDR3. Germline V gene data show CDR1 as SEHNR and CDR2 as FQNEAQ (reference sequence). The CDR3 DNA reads TGTGCCAGCATTCTTGAGTACGGGGGTTTGAACACTGAAGCTTTCTTT. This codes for CASILEYGGLNTEAFF.

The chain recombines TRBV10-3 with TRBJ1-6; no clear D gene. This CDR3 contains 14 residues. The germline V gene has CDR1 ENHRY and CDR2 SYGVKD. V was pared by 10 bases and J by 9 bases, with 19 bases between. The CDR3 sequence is CATAGSLAASPLHF. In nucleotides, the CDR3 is TGTGCCACCGCGGGGAGCTTAGCGGCTTCACCCCTCCACTTT.

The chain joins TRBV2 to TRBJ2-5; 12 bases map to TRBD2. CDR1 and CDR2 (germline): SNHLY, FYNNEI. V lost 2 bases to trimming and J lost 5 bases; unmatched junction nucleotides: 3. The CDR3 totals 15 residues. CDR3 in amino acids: CASSESSGGAETQYF. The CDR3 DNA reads TGTGCCAGCAGTGAATCTAGCGGGGGGGCGGAGACCCAGTACTTC.

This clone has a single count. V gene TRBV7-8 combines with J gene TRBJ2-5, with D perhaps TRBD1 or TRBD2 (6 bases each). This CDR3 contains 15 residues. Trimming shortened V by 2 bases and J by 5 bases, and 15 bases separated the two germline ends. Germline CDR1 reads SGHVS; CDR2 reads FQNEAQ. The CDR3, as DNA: TGTGCCAGCAGCTTATATCGGGGGCGCGGGGAGACCCAGTACTTC. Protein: CASSLYRGRGETQYF.

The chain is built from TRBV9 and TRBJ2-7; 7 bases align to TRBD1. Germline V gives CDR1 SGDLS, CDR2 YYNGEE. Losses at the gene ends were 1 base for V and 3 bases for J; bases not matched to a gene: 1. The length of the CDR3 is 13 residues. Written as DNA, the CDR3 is TGTGCCAGCAGCGTATCAGGGGGCTACGAGCAGTACTTC. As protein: CASSVSGGYEQYF. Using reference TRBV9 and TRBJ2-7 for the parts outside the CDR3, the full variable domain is DSGVTQTPKHLITATGQRVTLRCSPRSGDLSVYWYQQSLDQGLQFLIQYYNGEERAKGNILERFSAQQFPDLHSELNLSSLELGDSALYFCASSVSGGYEQYFGPGTRLTVT.

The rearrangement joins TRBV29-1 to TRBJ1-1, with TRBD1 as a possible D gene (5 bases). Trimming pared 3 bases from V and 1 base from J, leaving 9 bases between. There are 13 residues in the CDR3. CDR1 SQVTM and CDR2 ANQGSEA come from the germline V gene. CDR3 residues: CSVDDGANTEAFF. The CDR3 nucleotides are TGCAGCGTTGATGATGGGGCGAACACTGAAGCTTTCTTT.

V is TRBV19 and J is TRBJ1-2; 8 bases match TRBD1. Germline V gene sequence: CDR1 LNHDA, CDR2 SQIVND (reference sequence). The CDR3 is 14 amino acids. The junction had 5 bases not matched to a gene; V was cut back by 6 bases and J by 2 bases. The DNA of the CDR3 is TGTGCCAGTAGGACACACAGGGGGAACTATGGCTACACCTTC. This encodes CASRTHRGNYGYTF. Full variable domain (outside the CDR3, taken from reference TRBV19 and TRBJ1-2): DGGITQSPKYLFRKEGQNVTLSCEQNLNHDAMYWYRQDPGQGLRLIYYSQIVNDFQKGDIAEGYSVSREKKESFPLTVTSAQKNPTAFYLCASRTHRGNYGYTFGSGTRLTVV.

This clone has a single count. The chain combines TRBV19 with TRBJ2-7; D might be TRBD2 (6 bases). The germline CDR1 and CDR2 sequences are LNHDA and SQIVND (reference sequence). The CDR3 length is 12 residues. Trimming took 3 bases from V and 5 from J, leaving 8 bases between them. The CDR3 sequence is CASSIGGNEQYF. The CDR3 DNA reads TGTGCCAGTAGTATCGGAGGGAACGAGCAGTACTTC.

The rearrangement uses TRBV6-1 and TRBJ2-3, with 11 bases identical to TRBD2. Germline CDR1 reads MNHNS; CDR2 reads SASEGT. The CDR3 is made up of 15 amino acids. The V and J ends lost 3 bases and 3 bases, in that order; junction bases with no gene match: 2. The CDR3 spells CASSDVAGGTDTQYF. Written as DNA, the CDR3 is TGTGCCAGCAGTGATGTAGCGGGGGGGACAGATACGCAGTATTTT.

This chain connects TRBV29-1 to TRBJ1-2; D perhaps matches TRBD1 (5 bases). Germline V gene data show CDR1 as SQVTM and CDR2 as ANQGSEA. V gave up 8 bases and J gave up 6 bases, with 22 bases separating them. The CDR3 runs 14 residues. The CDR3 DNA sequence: TGCAGCTGTGAATTTGGGACTTTCGTTGATGGCTACACCTTC. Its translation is CSCEFGTFVDGYTF. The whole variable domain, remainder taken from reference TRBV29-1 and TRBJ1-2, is SAVISQKPSRDICQRGTSLTIQCQVDSQVTMMFWYRQQPGQSLTLIATANQGSEATYESGFVIDKFPISRPNLTFSTLTVSNMSPEDSSIYLCSCEFGTFVDGYTFGSGTRLTVV.

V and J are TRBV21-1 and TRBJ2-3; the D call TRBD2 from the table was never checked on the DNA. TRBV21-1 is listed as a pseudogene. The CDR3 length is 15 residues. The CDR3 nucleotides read TGTGCCAGCAGGACTACCGGGACTAGCGGAGATACGCAGTATTTT. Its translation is CASRTTGTSGDTQYF.

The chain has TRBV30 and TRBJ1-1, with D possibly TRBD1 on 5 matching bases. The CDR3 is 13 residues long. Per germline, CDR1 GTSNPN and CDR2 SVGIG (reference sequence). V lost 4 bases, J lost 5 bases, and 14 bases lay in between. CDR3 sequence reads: CAWNRQGGTEAFF. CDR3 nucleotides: TGTGCCTGGAATAGGCAGGGTGGGACTGAAGCTTTCTTT.

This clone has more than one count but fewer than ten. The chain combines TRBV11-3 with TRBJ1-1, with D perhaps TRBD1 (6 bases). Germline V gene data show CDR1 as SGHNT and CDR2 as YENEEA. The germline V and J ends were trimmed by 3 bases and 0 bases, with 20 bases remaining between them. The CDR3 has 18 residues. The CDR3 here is CASSFGGRGGRLNTEAFF. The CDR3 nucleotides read TGTGCCAGCAGCTTCGGGGGTCGCGGGGGGCGGTTGAACACTGAAGCTTTCTTT.

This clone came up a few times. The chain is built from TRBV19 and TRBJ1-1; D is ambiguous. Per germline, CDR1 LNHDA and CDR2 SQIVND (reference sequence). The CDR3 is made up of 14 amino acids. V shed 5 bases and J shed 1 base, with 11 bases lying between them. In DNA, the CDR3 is TGTGCCAGTAGTTCGGGCGGTCCGAACACTGAAGCTTTCTTT. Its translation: CASSSGGPNTEAFF.

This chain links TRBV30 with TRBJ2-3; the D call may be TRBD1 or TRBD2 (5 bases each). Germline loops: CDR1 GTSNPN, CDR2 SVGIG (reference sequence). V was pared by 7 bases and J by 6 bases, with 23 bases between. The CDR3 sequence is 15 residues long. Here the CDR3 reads CAYALIGTSHDTQYF. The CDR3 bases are TGTGCCTACGCACTGATCGGGACCTCCCACGATACGCAGTATTTT.

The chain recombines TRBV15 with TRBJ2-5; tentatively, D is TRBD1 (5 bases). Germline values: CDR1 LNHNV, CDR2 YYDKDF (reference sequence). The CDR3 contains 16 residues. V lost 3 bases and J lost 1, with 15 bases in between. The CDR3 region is CATSRGLFTGQETQYF. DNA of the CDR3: TGTGCCACCAGCAGGGGGCTTTTCACAGGCCAAGAGACCCAGTACTTC.

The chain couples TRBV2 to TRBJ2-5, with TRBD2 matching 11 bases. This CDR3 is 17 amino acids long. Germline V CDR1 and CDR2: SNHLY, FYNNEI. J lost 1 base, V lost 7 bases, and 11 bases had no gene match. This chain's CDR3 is CASTRDPSGGPQETQYF. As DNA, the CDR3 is TGTGCCAGCACCCGGGACCCTAGCGGGGGGCCCCAAGAGACCCAGTACTTC.

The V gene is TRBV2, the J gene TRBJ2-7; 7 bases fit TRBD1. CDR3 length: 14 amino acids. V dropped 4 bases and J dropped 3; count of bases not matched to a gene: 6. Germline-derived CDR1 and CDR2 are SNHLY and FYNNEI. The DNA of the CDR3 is TGTGCCAGCAGTGGGCAGGGGGTAAGCTACGAGCAGTACTTC. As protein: CASSGQGVSYEQYF.

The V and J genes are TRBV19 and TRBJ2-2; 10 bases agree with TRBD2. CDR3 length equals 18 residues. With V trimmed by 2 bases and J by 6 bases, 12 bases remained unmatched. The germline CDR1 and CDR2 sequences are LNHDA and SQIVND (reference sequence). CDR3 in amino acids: CASSILAPLAGVAGELFF. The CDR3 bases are TGTGCCAGTAGTATATTAGCACCCCTAGCGGGGGTAGCCGGGGAGCTGTTTTTT.